A selection of T cell receptor beta chains follows, all from one sample in a study of radiotherapy plus CTLA-4 blockade in lung cancer. Sequenced by immunoSEQ multiplex PCR; TCRdb stores in-frame clones only, minus some. In the table there are around 110,000 clones, 85% of which are singletons. The sample consisted of peripheral blood, taken from a patient treated with radiotherapy plus ipilimumab. These receptors were taken from a human donor with non-small cell lung cancer that progressed on radiotherapy plus ipilimumab. Some clones in this sample may be carry-over from other donors' samples. CDR3s include the opening cysteine and the closing phenylalanine or tryptophan. Each record gives: V gene, J gene, CDR3 length, D gene, CDR3 protein. The D gene is left open where the match is weak.

V: TRBV5-1; J: TRBJ2-1; length: 13; D: .; CDR3: CASSLGLVYEQFF
V: TRBV6-5; J: TRBJ1-2; length: 11; D: .; CDR3: CASSYGTTVTF
V: TRBV4-1; J: TRBJ1-2; length: 17; D: .; CDR3: CASSRKDLTAGDYGYTF
V: TRBV11-3; J: TRBJ1-1; length: 15; D: .; CDR3: CASSLNGGVDTEAFF
V: TRBV7-2; J: TRBJ1-2; length: 17; D: .; CDR3: CASSPHLSRGESYGYTF
V: TRBV20-1; J: TRBJ2-3; length: 11; D: .; CDR3: CSARLVDTQYF
V: TRBV18; J: TRBJ1-2; length: 15; D: .; CDR3: CASSPGREAIYGYTF
V: TRBV25-1; J: TRBJ1-2; length: 15; D: TRBD1; CDR3: CASSEPNRGKDGYTF
V: TRBV4-3; J: TRBJ2-7; length: 16; D: TRBD1; CDR3: CASSQDLGTGSYEQYF
V: TRBV7-3; J: TRBJ1-1; length: 15; D: .; CDR3: CASRTPGTRNTEAFF
V: TRBV5-1; J: TRBJ2-5; length: 15; D: .; CDR3: CASSSRTASPETQYF
V: TRBV9; J: TRBJ1-2; length: 14; D: TRBD1; CDR3: CASSGNRGAYGYTF
V: TRBV7-2; J: TRBJ2-7; length: 15; D: TRBD2; CDR3: CASTPLAGIGYEQYF
V: TRBV7-3; J: TRBJ2-2; length: 15; D: .; CDR3: CASSLVGVGAGELFF
V: TRBV5-1; J: TRBJ2-7; length: 15; D: .; CDR3: CASSLGGGGAYEQYF
V: TRBV5-1; J: TRBJ2-3; length: 15; D: TRBD1; CDR3: CASSSRDSPSYTQYF
V: TRBV6-6; J: TRBJ2-2; length: 14; D: TRBD1; CDR3: CASSHGQGPGELFF
V: TRBV6-5; J: TRBJ2-7; length: 15; D: .; CDR3: CASSYSSAFAYEQYF
V: TRBV29-1; J: TRBJ1-2; length: 18; D: TRBD1; CDR3: CSVTLRDRGHNGPYGYTF
V: TRBV18; J: TRBJ2-5; length: 15; D: TRBD1; CDR3: CASSILTGGGETQYF
V: TRBV18; J: TRBJ1-1; length: 14; D: .; CDR3: CASSPGAGRTEAFF
V: TRBV5-4; J: TRBJ2-7; length: 14; D: TRBD2; CDR3: CASSSYSGGYEQYF
V: TRBV4-2; J: TRBJ2-1; length: 17; D: TRBD2; CDR3: CASRTSGGEKSYNEQFF
V: TRBV28; J: TRBJ1-6; length: 15; D: TRBD1; CDR3: CASRWTGGGNSPLHF
V: TRBV6-1; J: TRBJ1-5; length: 15; D: .; CDR3: CASSVGRVGNQPQHF
V: TRBV9; J: .; length: 15; D: .; CDR3: CASSVGQARSYEQYF
V: TRBV15; J: TRBJ2-3; length: 17; D: TRBD2; CDR3: CATSAAGVTLSVDTQYF
V: TRBV20-1; J: TRBJ1-1; length: 11; D: .; CDR3: CSASPLTEAFF